These T cell receptor beta chains were read from a single sample in a study of CD4 T cells in relation to SARS-CoV-2 and coronaviruses. Clones were read by immunoSEQ multiplex PCR, and TCRdb kept only the in-frame ones, dropping some. The table lists 9,500 to 13,000 clones, roughly 88% of them singletons. These receptors have no known antigen. Sequencing was carried out using CD4+ T cells from PBMCs, cultured in vitro. The receptors were sampled from a human donor in good health. Both conserved end residues are part of each CDR3. The order of the fields is V gene, J gene, clone size, D gene, CDR3 protein, CDR3 DNA. D genes are given only for firm matches. Where a row states a size, it is once, few, many or the class of an expanded clone; other rows omit it.

TRBV7-9	TRBJ1-1	NA	NA	CASSLEQGTNTEAFF	TGTGCCAGCAGCTTAGAACAGGGCACGAACACTGAAGCTTTCTTT
TRBV5-8	TRBJ2-3	few	NA	CASSLRLTQYF	TGTGCCAGCAGCTTGCGGCTAACGCAGTATTTT
TRBV28	TRBJ2-2	few	NA	CASTEGVMELFF	TGTGCCAGCACCGAGGGTGTCATGGAGCTGTTTTTT
TRBV10-3	TRBJ1-1	once	TRBD1	CAIRRSGGTEAFF	TGTGCCATCAGACGGTCAGGGGGCACTGAAGCTTTCTTT
TRBV18	TRBJ1-3	NA	NA	CASSRPSGTSGNTIYF	TGTGCCAGCTCCAGACCCTCAGGAACGAGTGGAAACACCATATATTTT
TRBV7-9	TRBJ1-6	few	NA	CASSLGHSYSPLHF	TGTGCCAGCAGCTTAGGACATTCCTATTCACCCCTCCACTTT
TRBV23-1	TRBJ1-2	few	TRBD1	CASSQYPTGVANYGYTF	TGCGCCAGCAGTCAATATCCGACAGGGGTGGCTAACTATGGCTACACCTTC
TRBV18	TRBJ1-2	once	NA	CASSPARGGYGYTF	TGTGCCAGCTCACCAGCCCGCGGGGGCTATGGCTACACCTTC
TRBV5-1	TRBJ2-7	NA	TRBD2	CASSLSTSSGSSEQYF	TGCGCCAGCAGCTTGTCGACTAGCAGCGGTTCGTCCGAGCAGTACTTC
TRBV5-4	TRBJ2-2	NA	TRBD2	CASSLVGLAGTGELFF	TGTGCCAGCAGCTTGGTTGGACTAGCGGGGACCGGGGAGCTGTTTTTT
TRBV9	TRBJ2-1	NA	TRBD2	CASSVTIAGAGRGGNEQFF	TGTGCCAGCAGCGTTACTATAGCGGGAGCCGGCCGAGGTGGCAATGAGCAGTTCTTC
TRBV20-1	TRBJ2-5	NA	TRBD2	CSASPLAGSQETQYF	TGCAGTGCTAGTCCTCTAGCGGGGTCACAAGAGACCCAGTACTTC
TRBV29-1	TRBJ2-5	NA	NA	CSVGAGRETQYF	TGCAGCGTTGGGGCGGGGAGAGAGACCCAGTACTTC
TRBV30	TRBJ2-7	NA	TRBD2	CAWSPRRGAGDEQYF	TGTGCCTGGAGTCCTAGGAGAGGAGCGGGAGACGAGCAGTACTTC
TRBV7-9	TRBJ2-7	NA	NA	CASSPAGYEQYF	TGTGCCAGCAGCCCCGCAGGCTACGAGCAGTACTTC
TRBV19	TRBJ2-7	once	NA	CASSIGQGDLYEQYF	TGTGCCAGTAGTATAGGCCAAGGGGACTTATACGAGCAGTACTTC
TRBV10-3	TRBJ2-7	NA	TRBD1	CAIATGLPYEQYF	TGTGCCATTGCGACAGGGCTCCCCTACGAGCAGTACTTC
TRBV2	TRBJ2-5	NA	TRBD2	CASSGWVTSKETQYF	TGTGCCAGCAGTGGGTGGGTGACTAGCAAGGAGACCCAGTACTTC
TRBV6-5	TRBJ1-3	NA	NA	CASSRPGASTIYF	TGTGCCAGCAGCCGGCCAGGGGCTTCCACCATATATTTT
TRBV6-2/TRBV6-3	TRBJ2-7	NA	TRBD2	CASSYRRISGSSYEQYF	TGTGCCAGCAGTTACCGCCGAATTAGCGGGAGCTCCTACGAGCAGTACTTC
TRBV30	TRBJ2-3	few	NA	CAWSDLYVVDTQYF	TGTGCCTGGAGCGACTTGTATGTGGTAGATACGCAGTATTTT
TRBV12-5	TRBJ1-5	NA	TRBD1	CASGAHPPGGQPQHF	TGTGCTAGTGGGGCCCATCCACCAGGGGGTCAGCCCCAGCATTTT
TRBV7-2	TRBJ2-7	NA	NA	CASSLGVGDYEQYF	TGTGCCAGCAGCTTGGGGGTAGGGGACTACGAGCAGTACTTC
TRBV28	TRBJ2-7	NA	NA	CASSSGTTYEQYF	TGTGCCAGCAGTTCCGGGACAACCTACGAGCAGTACTTC
TRBV9	TRBJ2-2	NA	NA	CASSSQGNGELFF	TGTGCCAGCAGCTCACAGGGAAACGGGGAGCTGTTTTTT
TRBV6-5	TRBJ1-2	NA	NA	CASSYDSTNYGYTF	TGTGCCAGCAGTTATGACAGCACTAACTATGGCTACACCTTC
TRBV24-1	TRBJ2-7	few	NA	CATSDQGGPYEQYF	TGTGCCACCAGTGATCAGGGGGGACCCTACGAGCAGTACTTC
TRBV6-6	TRBJ2-2	NA	NA	CASRSGAPGELFF	TGTGCCAGCAGGTCTGGAGCCCCCGGGGAGCTGTTTTTT
TRBV6-2/TRBV6-3	TRBJ2-5	NA	NA	CASSRQETQYF	TGTGCCAGCAGCCGACAAGAGACCCAGTACTTC
TRBV7-9	TRBJ1-1	NA	TRBD1	CASSLSYRGRGTEAFF	TGTGCCAGCAGCTTATCGTACAGGGGAAGAGGCACTGAAGCTTTCTTT
TRBV4-3	TRBJ2-1	NA	TRBD2	CASSQDFSGMGNEQFF	TGCGCCAGCAGCCAAGATTTTAGCGGGATGGGGAATGAGCAGTTCTTC
TRBV9	TRBJ2-7	NA	NA	CASSVDPGAYEQYF	TGTGCCAGCAGCGTAGACCCGGGGGCCTACGAGCAGTACTTC
TRBV7-2	TRBJ2-3	NA	TRBD2	CASSFTGGTTVDTQYF	TGTGCCAGCAGCTTTACGGGGGGGACAACGGTAGATACGCAGTATTTT
TRBV9	TRBJ2-1	NA	NA	CASSVAGTSGVDEQFF	TGTGCCAGCAGCGTCGCCGGGACTTCCGGGGTTGATGAGCAGTTCTTC
TRBV30	TRBJ1-1	NA	TRBD1	CAWSRDSEAFF	TGTGCCTGGAGTCGGGACAGTGAAGCTTTCTTT
TRBV19	TRBJ2-6	NA	TRBD2	CASSGLGYGGNSGANVLTF	TGTGCCAGTAGTGGCTTGGGGTACGGGGGGAACTCTGGGGCCAACGTCCTGACTTTC
TRBV21-1	TRBJ2-5	NA	NA	CASSPAGFGGQETQYF	TGTGCCAGCAGCCCCGCGGGATTCGGGGGACAAGAGACCCAGTACTTC
TRBV5-1	TRBJ2-7	NA	TRBD2	CASSPRTSGRSEQYF	TGCGCCAGCAGCCCGCGGACTAGCGGGAGGTCCGAGCAGTACTTC
TRBV6-5	TRBJ1-1	NA	NA	CASRAGHSMNTEAFF	TGTGCCAGCAGAGCTGGACACTCCATGAACACTGAAGCTTTCTTT
TRBV5-5	TRBJ2-7	NA	NA	CASSLGPKDYEQYF	TGTGCCAGCAGCCTGGGACCGAAGGACTACGAGCAGTACTTC
TRBV4-2	TRBJ2-2	once	NA	CASSQNSVQNTGELFF	TGTGCCAGCAGCCAAAACAGTGTTCAAAACACCGGGGAGCTGTTTTTT